One sample yielded the 25 T cell receptor beta chains listed below, sequenced in a study of blood T cells in healthy people across ages. For the second PCR, which ran for about 7 to 11 cycles, a sample-barcoded 5' primer and a J-beta primer mix were used. TCRdb reprocessed the 5' RACE reads with MiXCR, giving one entry per CDR3 protein. This table holds roughly 900,000 distinct CDR3 sequences, roughly 48% found once. Sequenced input: blood. The receptors here all came from a man aged 25 to 45 in good health.

This sequence joins TRBV7-2 and TRBJ2-5, with D possibly being TRBD1 (5 bases). V was pared by 5 bases and J by 3 bases, with 13 bases between. Germline lookup yields CDR1 SGHTA and CDR2 FQGNSA. CDR3 length equals 14 residues. The chain's CDR3 is CASSVSQAEETQYF. The CDR3 coding sequence is TGTGCCAGCAGCGTCTCACAGGCTGAAGAGACCCAGTACTTC.

This clonotype was picked up a small number of times. The chain has TRBV12-3 or TRBV12-4 and TRBJ2-7; D ambiguous. V lost 1 base and J 6 bases, leaving 7 bases between the germline ends. This CDR3 comprises 12 residues. The chain's CDR3 is CASSLGEPEQYF. CDR3 coding DNA: TGTGCCAGCAGTTTAGGGGAACCCGAGCAGTACTTC.

The chain recombines TRBV25-1 with TRBJ2-6; no reliable D call. The CDR3 is 15 residues long. V was clipped by 1 base and J by 4 bases, with 8 bases between them. The germline V gene has CDR1 MGHDK and CDR2 SYGVNS. The CDR3 protein is CASSEWGAGANVLTF. The CDR3 bases are TGTGCCAGCAGTGAATGGGGTGCAGGGGCCAACGTCCTGACTTTC.

This clonotype has only a few counts. The chain joins TRBV9 to TRBJ2-6; D is ambiguous. The germline V and J ends were trimmed by 5 bases and 0 bases, with 12 bases remaining between them. CDR3 length: 16 residues. Germline CDR1 is SGDLS and CDR2 is YYNGEE. The CDR3, as DNA: TGTGCCAGCAGTCGCCGACGGATCTCTGGGGCCAACGTCCTGACTTTC. This codes for CASSRRRISGANVLTF. Using reference TRBV9 and TRBJ2-6 for the parts outside the CDR3, the full variable domain is DSGVTQTPKHLITATGQRVTLRCSPRSGDLSVYWYQQSLDQGLQFLIQYYNGEERAKGNILERFSAQQFPDLHSELNLSSLELGDSALYFCASSRRRISGANVLTFGAGSRLTVL.

This clonotype was seen only a few times. V usage is TRBV12-3 or TRBV12-4 and J usage is TRBJ2-5; no clear D. The CDR3 is 14 amino acids. The V end lost 2 bases, the J end lost 4 bases, and 11 bases lay between the germline ends. The CDR3 loop is CASSLKSPRETQYF. The CDR3 coding sequence is TGTGCCAGCAGTTTAAAATCCCCACGAGAGACCCAGTACTTC.

The gene calls are TRBV6-5 and TRBJ1-4, with D uncertain. The ends were cut back, 2 bases at V and 5 bases at J, with 27 bases in the middle. Germline V lookup: CDR1 MNHEY, CDR2 SVGAGI. The CDR3 spans 20 residues. In DNA, the CDR3 is TGTGCCAGCAGTTACCCCCTCCGTCATGACCAGCCAGGACCCAATGAAAAACTGTTTTTT. Amino acids: CASSYPLRHDQPGPNEKLFF.

The chain uses TRBV5-4 and TRBJ2-3, with TRBD2 identical over 8 bases. The CDR3 loop spans 15 amino acids. Trimming at V came to 6 bases and at J to 0 bases, leaving 6 bases not matched to a gene. In germline, CDR1 is SGHNT, CDR2 YYREEE (reference sequence). CDR3 sequence (DNA): TGTGCCAGCACCAGCGGGGGTATCAGCACAGATACGCAGTATTTT. Its translation is CASTSGGISTDTQYF.

This clonotype occurred a few times. V usage is TRBV4-3 and J usage is TRBJ2-1, with D tentatively TRBD2 (5 bases). V lost 0 bases and J lost 12, with 12 bases in between. This CDR3 has 13 residues. The germline V gene has CDR1 LGHNA and CDR2 YSLEER. CDR3 protein: CASSQEVSGWQFF. The CDR3, as DNA: TGCGCCAGCAGCCAAGAGGTAAGCGGCTGGCAGTTCTTC.

The chain couples TRBV29-1 to TRBJ2-7; D is tentatively TRBD1 or TRBD2 (6 bases each). Germline loops: CDR1 SQVTM, CDR2 ANQGSEA. V gave up 2 bases and J gave up 0 bases, with 17 bases separating them. This CDR3 is 16 amino acids long. DNA for the CDR3: TGCAGCGTTGAATTGTCTAACGGGGGCCTCTCCTACGAGCAGTACTTC. It translates to CSVELSNGGLSYEQYF.

J is TRBJ2-1 and V is TRBV27; 7 bases align to TRBD1. CDR1 and CDR2 from the germline V gene are MNHEY and SMNVEV (reference sequence). There are 14 residues in the CDR3. V dropped 5 bases and J dropped 6; count of bases not matched to a gene: 7. The CDR3 reads CASSVYTGVNEQFF. The CDR3 DNA follows: TGTGCCAGCAGTGTATATACAGGGGTCAATGAGCAGTTCTTC.

This clonotype was found a few times. CDR3: CAISEGDRSLTDTQYF. The CDR3 bases are TGTGCCATCAGTGAAGGAGACAGGAGCCTCACAGATACGCAGTATTTT. The genes are TRBV10-3 and TRBJ2-3; tentative D call: TRBD1 (6 bases). Germline values: CDR1 ENHRY, CDR2 SYGVKD. V lost 3 bases to trimming and J lost 2 bases, with 15 bases between them. CDR3 length equals 16 residues.

The gene calls are TRBV12-3 or TRBV12-4 and TRBJ2-5; a weak D match, TRBD1 (6 bases). CDR3 length equals 14 residues. The germline V and J ends were trimmed by 7 bases and 1 base, with 13 bases remaining between them. The CDR3 loop reads CASNPGQTQETQYF. CDR3 coding DNA: TGTGCCAGCAACCCTGGACAGACCCAAGAGACCCAGTACTTC.

This clonotype was observed once. The chain uses TRBV7-2 and TRBJ2-5; 8 bases match TRBD2. Trimming at V came to 3 bases and at J to 11 bases, leaving 14 bases not matched to a gene. Germline CDR1 is SGHTA and CDR2 is FQGNSA. The CDR3 has 15 amino acids. CDR3 sequence (DNA): TGTGCCAGCAGCTTTTTGGGCGGGGGGATCAATGAGCAGTACTTC. It specifies CASSFLGGGINEQYF.

This clonotype was recorded a few times. V usage is TRBV27 and J usage is TRBJ2-7; D possibly corresponds to TRBD2 (5 bases). Germline CDR1 and CDR2: MNHEY and SMNVEV (reference sequence). There are 15 residues in the CDR3. The V and J ends lost 5 bases and 0 bases respectively, with 14 bases between them. CDR3 bases: TGTGCCAGCAGTCAAGGACTTTCCACCTCCTACGAGCAGTACTTC. It encodes CASSQGLSTSYEQYF.

Notes on this clonotype: Compared with germline, one end of the junction differs, possibly owing to a read error. This chain uses TRBV5-1 with TRBJ2-7, with 9 bases aligning to TRBD1. Germline-derived CDR1 and CDR2 are SGHRS and YFSETQ. The CDR3 runs to 14 residues. The DNA of the CDR3 is TGCGCCAGCAGCCTGACAGGGGGAGGATACGATCAGTACTTC. Its translation is CASSLTGGGYDQYF.

The chain couples TRBV14 to TRBJ1-2; D is ambiguous. Germline V lookup: CDR1 SGHDN, CDR2 FVKESK. The CDR3 covers 15 residues. The V end was cut by 6 bases, the J end by 8 bases, with 22 bases between. In DNA, the CDR3 is TGTGCCAGCAGGCACGTCTTTTTAGGGTCGGACGGCTACACCTTC. Its protein is CASRHVFLGSDGYTF.

This clonotype was seen a few times. The chain joins TRBV6-2 or TRBV6-3 to TRBJ2-1, with D perhaps assigned TRBD1 or TRBD2 (6 bases each). This CDR3 spans 14 amino acids. From germline, CDR1 is MNHEY and CDR2 SVGEGT. V shed 6 bases and J shed 4 bases, with 13 bases lying between them. CDR3 sequence: CASRPRGGYNEQFF. CDR3 nucleotide sequence: TGTGCCAGCAGGCCCAGGGGAGGATACAATGAGCAGTTCTTC.

V gene TRBV6-2 or TRBV6-3 combines with J gene TRBJ2-5; TRBD1 aligns across 7 bases. The end of the DNA is better explained by TRBJ2-7, so the J call may be wrong. The CDR3 sequence is 14 residues long. CDR1 is MNHEY, CDR2 SVGEGT, per germline. The CDR3 sequence: CASNPSQGWYEQYF. CDR3 DNA: TGTGCCAGCAACCCTTCACAGGGGTGGTACGAGCAGTACTTC.

There are a few counts of this clonotype. This chain joins TRBV28 and TRBJ2-7, with TRBD1 matching 9 bases. With V trimmed by 5 bases and J by 7 bases, 9 bases remained unmatched. The CDR3 totals 14 residues. Germline CDR1 reads MDHEN; CDR2 reads SYDVKM. CDR3 coding DNA: TGTGCCAGCAGTCCGGGACAGGGTTCGCGGGAGCAGTACTTC. This translates into CASSPGQGSREQYF. The whole variable domain, remainder taken from reference TRBV28 and TRBJ2-7, is DVKVTQSSRYLVKRTGEKVFLECVQDMDHENMFWYRQDPGLGLRLIYFSYDVKMKEKGDIPEGYSVSREKKERFSLILESASTNQTSMYLCASSPGQGSREQYFGPGTRLTVT.

The chain combines TRBV4-1 with TRBJ2-1; 13 nucleotides align to TRBD2. Losses at the gene ends were 3 bases for V and 4 bases for J; bases not matched to a gene: 6. The V gene's germline CDR1 is MGHRA and CDR2 YSYEKL. CDR3 length equals 17 residues. The CDR3 nucleotides read TGCGCCAGCAGCCAGTTAAGACTAGCGGGGGGTTACAATGAGCAGTTCTTC. Its translation: CASSQLRLAGGYNEQFF.

This clonotype was detected once. This chain joins TRBV4-1 and TRBJ1-1; no definite D call. From germline, CDR1 is MGHRA and CDR2 YSYEKL. The CDR3 consists of 15 residues. V shed 1 base and J shed 7 bases, with 16 bases lying between them. The DNA for the CDR3 is TGCGCCAGCAGCCAAGGAGGCAGCCCATACGGTGAAGCTTTCTTT. Amino acids: CASSQGGSPYGEAFF.

With regard to this clonotype: This could be a read error, since a much larger clone is one nucleotide away. The rearrangement uses TRBV29-1 and TRBJ2-3; no definite D call. The CDR3 runs to 12 residues. CDR1 and CDR2 (germline): SQVTM, ANQGSEA. CDR3 DNA: TGCGGCGTTGAAGTCGGCACAGATACGCAGTATTTT. It specifies CGVEVGTDTQYF.

The chain employs TRBV7-9 and TRBJ2-7, with D perhaps TRBD2 (6 bases). V gave up 4 bases and J gave up 2 bases, with 12 bases separating them. This CDR3 contains 14 residues. Looked up from germline, CDR1 is SEHNR and CDR2 is FQNEAQ (reference sequence). CDR3 in amino acids: CASSSSSDPYEQYF. In DNA, the CDR3 is TGTGCCAGCAGCTCGTCTAGCGATCCCTACGAGCAGTACTTC.

The chain links TRBV30 to TRBJ1-1; TRBD1 might be the D (6 bases). Germline CDR1 reads GTSNPN; CDR2 reads SVGIG (reference sequence). The CDR3 extends over 12 amino acids. The V gene lost 0 bases and the J gene lost 6 bases, with 8 bases spanning the gap. CDR3 protein: CAWSVGGAEAFF. CDR3 DNA sequence: TGTGCCTGGAGTGTAGGGGGGGCTGAAGCTTTCTTT.

As for this clonotype: A much larger clone sits a single nucleotide away, making a read error possible. V gene TRBV2 combines with J gene TRBJ2-1, with D possibly matching TRBD1 (5 bases). Germline CDR1 reads SNHLY; CDR2 reads FYNNEI. The length of the CDR3 is 15 residues. Trimming took off 10 bases at V and 3 bases at J, with 19 bases between the two ends. The CDR3 nucleotides are TGTGCCAACAGCAAGGGGCAGGGAAACTACAATGAGCAGTTCTTC. It yields the protein CANSKGQGNYNEQFF. The variable domain in full, completed from reference TRBV2 and TRBJ2-1, reads EPEVTQTPSHQVTQMGQEVILRCVPISNHLYFYWYRQILGQKVEFLVSFYNNEISEKSEIFDDQFSVERPDGSNFTLKIRSTKLEDSAMYFCANSKGQGNYNEQFFGPGTRLTVL.